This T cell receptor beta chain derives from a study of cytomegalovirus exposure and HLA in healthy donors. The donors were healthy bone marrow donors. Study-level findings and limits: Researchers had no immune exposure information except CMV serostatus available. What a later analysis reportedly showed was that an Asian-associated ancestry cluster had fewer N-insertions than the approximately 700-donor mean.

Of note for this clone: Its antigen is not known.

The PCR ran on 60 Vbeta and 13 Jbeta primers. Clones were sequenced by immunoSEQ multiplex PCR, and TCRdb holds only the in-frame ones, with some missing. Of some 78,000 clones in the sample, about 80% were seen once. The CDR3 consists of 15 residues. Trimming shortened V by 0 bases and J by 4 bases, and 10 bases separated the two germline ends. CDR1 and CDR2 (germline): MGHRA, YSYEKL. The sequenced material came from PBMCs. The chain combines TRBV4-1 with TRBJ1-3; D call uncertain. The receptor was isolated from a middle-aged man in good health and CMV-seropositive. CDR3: CASSQDPGSGNTIYF. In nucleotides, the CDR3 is TGCGCCAGCAGCCAAGATCCGGGGTCCGGAAACACCATATATTTT.